This is a list of T cell receptor beta chains from one sample in a study of identifying expanded T cells in peripheral blood. The protocol was immunoSEQ multiplex PCR, while the TCRdb copy is restricted to in-frame clones and leaves out a portion. The sample holds tens of thousands of clones, over 80% seen once. Sequencing was performed on blood. Every receptor here comes from a person aged 18 to 70 in good health. The CDR3 runs from the conserved cysteine through the conserved F or W. The D gene is left open where the match is weak. The listing skips clone size in some rows; elsewhere it reads once, few, many or a size class.

d_call j_call clone_size v_call cdr3_length cdr3_nt cdr3_aa
NA TRBJ2-3 once TRBV18 15 TGTGCCAGCTCACCATCGGCTAGCGGCACAGATACGCAGTATTTT CASSPSASGTDTQYF
TRBD2 TRBJ2-7 NA TRBV7-8 20 TGTGCCAGCAGCCTTTCCACGGGACTGGCTAGCGGGAGGGCCCCCTACGAGCAGTACTTC CASSLSTGLASGRAPYEQYF
NA TRBJ2-2 NA TRBV18 14 TGTGCCAGCTCACCCTGGGACCTCACCGGGGAGCTGTTTTTT CASSPWDLTGELFF
NA TRBJ1-4 few TRBV13 14 TGTGCCAGCAGCCCCGGCACTGGGGAGCAAAAACTGTTTTTT CASSPGTGEQKLFF
TRBD1 TRBJ1-4 few TRBV9 14 TGTGCCAGCAGCAGAACAGGGGGGAGTGAAAAACTGTTTTTT CASSRTGGSEKLFF
NA TRBJ2-2 NA TRBV5-6 14 TGTGCCAGCAGCTTCGTCGGAGAGGGCGGGGAGCTGTTTTTT CASSFVGEGGELFF
TRBD1 TRBJ1-2 NA TRBV29-1 15 TGCAGCGTAATTTCTGGGACAGGGGCTAACTATGGCTACACCTTC CSVISGTGANYGYTF
TRBD1 TRBJ2-6 NA TRBV9 16 TGTGCCAGCGTTGGACAGGGATCGACAGGGGCCAACGTCCTGACTTTC CASVGQGSTGANVLTF
TRBD1 TRBJ1-2 few TRBV19 14 TGTGCCAGTAGTGTACAGGGGGCAGGCTATGGCTACACCTTC CASSVQGAGYGYTF
NA TRBJ1-5 NA TRBV18 14 TGTGCCAGCTCTCCGGACGGCCGGAATCAGCCCCAGCATTTT CASSPDGRNQPQHF
TRBD1 TRBJ2-7 NA TRBV7-2 15 TGTGCCAGCAGCTTAGTTACGGGACAGGGATTCGAGCAGTACTTC CASSLVTGQGFEQYF
TRBD1 TRBJ2-3 NA TRBV29-1 14 TGCAGCGTTCAAGGGGGACAGGGCACAGATACGCAGTATTTT CSVQGGQGTDTQYF
NA TRBJ2-5 few TRBV11-2 14 TGTGCCAGCAACCCCCTGGGACCTCAAGAGACCCAGTACTTC CASNPLGPQETQYF
TRBD2 TRBJ2-7 NA TRBV25-1 17 TGTGCCAGCAGTGCGGTTAGCGGGAGGGTAACGGGCTACGAGCAGTACTTC CASSAVSGRVTGYEQYF
TRBD2 TRBJ2-3 NA TRBV6-1 15 TGTGCCAGCAGTCATTCCGGGACTATCTCTGATACGCAGTATTTT CASSHSGTISDTQYF
NA TRBJ1-3 NA TRBV4-3 17 TGCGCCAGCAGCGAAATCCCGACAGGCAAAACTGGAAACACCATATATTTT CASSEIPTGKTGNTIYF
TRBD1 TRBJ2-7 NA TRBV4-1 13 TGCGCCAGCAGCCGGACAGGGACTTCCGAGCAGTACTTC CASSRTGTSEQYF
NA TRBJ2-2 once TRBV23-1 17 TGCGCCAGCAGTCAAGGGGGCAGGTCAGTAAACACCGGGGAGCTGTTTTTT CASSQGGRSVNTGELFF
TRBD2 TRBJ2-3 NA TRBV19 17 TGTGCCAGTAGTTTGGGACTAGCGGTAACTAGCACAGATACGCAGTATTTT CASSLGLAVTSTDTQYF
TRBD2 TRBJ2-3 NA TRBV6-5 15 TGTGCCAGCAGTAGGGGGACTAGCTCTACAGATACGCAGTATTTT CASSRGTSSTDTQYF
TRBD1 TRBJ2-7 NA TRBV6-5 14 TGTGCCAGCAGCAAGGACAGGACTTTCTACGAGCAGTACTTC CASSKDRTFYEQYF
TRBD2 TRBJ2-1 NA TRBV28 17 TGTGCCAGCAGACCATCAACCGGGACTAGAGGGTACAATGAGCAGTTCTTC CASRPSTGTRGYNEQFF
TRBD1 TRBJ2-7 NA TRBV7-9 18 TGTGCCAGCAGCTTAGTATCCCTAAGGACAGGCGCGAAGAGGGAGCAGTACTTC CASSLVSLRTGAKREQYF
TRBD2 TRBJ2-1 NA TRBV11-3 16 TGTGCCAGCAGCTCGGGACTAGCGGGAGGGAAGAGTGAGCAGTTCTTC CASSSGLAGGKSEQFF
TRBD1 TRBJ2-7 NA TRBV5-4 16 TGTGCCAGCAGCTTCGCGACAGGGGGCGGCTCCTACGAGCAGTACTTC CASSFATGGGSYEQYF
TRBD1 TRBJ2-7 once TRBV15 15 TGTGCCACCAGCAGAGTTGGGCAGGGGGCACGCGAGCAGTACTTC CATSRVGQGAREQYF
TRBD2 TRBJ2-1 NA TRBV4-1 13 TGCGCCAGCAGCCAGGTACTAGCGGGGGAACAGTTCTTC CASSQVLAGEQFF
TRBD1 TRBJ2-3 NA TRBV5-5 16 TGTGCCAGCAGCTTGTACCTACAGGGGGCCACAGATACGCAGTATTTT CASSLYLQGATDTQYF
TRBD1 TRBJ1-1 NA TRBV19 12 TGTGCCAGTCACCAGGGGGCGACTGAAGCTTTCTTT CASHQGATEAFF
TRBD2 TRBJ2-1 NA TRBV5-4 17 TGTGCCAGCAGCTTGGCCGACCTTAGCGGGAGAAAAAATGAGCAGTTCTTC CASSLADLSGRKNEQFF
TRBD1 TRBJ1-4 NA TRBV11-2 14 TGTGCCAGCAGCTTCACAGGGGGTAATGAAAAACTGTTTTTT CASSFTGGNEKLFF
NA TRBJ1-1 NA TRBV28 16 TGTGCCAGCAGTTTTAACGGGGGGCCCTATCTCAATGGAGCTTTCTTT CASSFNGGPYLNGAFF
NA TRBJ1-4 few TRBV4-2 13 TGTGCCAGCGCCGACAGGCTTAATGAAAAACTGTTTTTT CASADRLNEKLFF
NA TRBJ1-5 NA TRBV7-8 18 TGTGCCAGCAGCTTAGCGGGGGGGCAGTTAGTGGGCAATCAGCCCCAGCATTTT CASSLAGGQLVGNQPQHF
TRBD2 TRBJ2-7 NA TRBV28 15 TGTGCCAGCAGTTCGAATAGCGGGAGAAACTACGAGCAGTACTTC CASSSNSGRNYEQYF
TRBD2 TRBJ2-3 NA TRBV16 22 TGTGCCAGCAGCCAGGGAAGCGGACTAGCGGGAGCTATTCGGCCTAGCACAGATACGCAGTATTTT CASSQGSGLAGAIRPSTDTQYF
NA TRBJ2-1 NA TRBV11-3 15 TGTGCCAGCAGCTCAACCGGGACCGCTAACAATGAGCAGTTCTTC CASSSTGTANNEQFF
NA TRBJ2-5 NA TRBV7-2 17 TGTGCCAGCAGCTTCGGCATCGAGGGAGATGAGCAAGAGACCCAGTACTTC CASSFGIEGDEQETQYF
NA TRBJ1-5 NA TRBV27 13 TGTGCCAGCAGTCTCGACGGTTATCAGCCCCAGCATTTT CASSLDGYQPQHF